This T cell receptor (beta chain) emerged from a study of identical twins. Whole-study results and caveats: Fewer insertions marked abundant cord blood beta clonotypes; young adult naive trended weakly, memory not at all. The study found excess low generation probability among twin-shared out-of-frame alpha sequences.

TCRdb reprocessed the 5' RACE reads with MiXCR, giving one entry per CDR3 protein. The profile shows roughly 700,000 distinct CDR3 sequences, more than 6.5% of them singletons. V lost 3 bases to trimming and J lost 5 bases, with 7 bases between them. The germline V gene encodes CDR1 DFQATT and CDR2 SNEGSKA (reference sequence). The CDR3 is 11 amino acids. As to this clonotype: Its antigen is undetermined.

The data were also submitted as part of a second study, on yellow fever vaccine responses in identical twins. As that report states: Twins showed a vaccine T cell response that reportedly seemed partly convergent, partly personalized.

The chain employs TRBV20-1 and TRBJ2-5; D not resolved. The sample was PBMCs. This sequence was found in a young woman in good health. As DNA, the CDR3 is TGCAGTGCTAGCTGGACGGAGACCCAGTACTTC. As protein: CSASWTETQYF.